The clone carrying this T cell receptor (beta chain) was observed at least ten times. Its antigen is unidentified. This specimen belongs to a study of CD8+CD57+ T cells in acquired aplastic anemia. Turning to the study itself: DNA per sorted CD4+ or CD8+ sample ranged about 0.17 to 27.4 ug, averaging about 3.4 ug. The average read count for CD4+ cells in healthy donors was roughly 10 million.

The study profiled TCR beta VDJ and CDR3 using genomic DNA as template. MiXCR, applied by TCRdb to the reads, yields one record per CDR3 protein. Seen here are 50,000 to 65,000 distinct CDR3 sequences, roughly 54% observed once, and the top ten hold 2% to 3%. The germline V and J ends were trimmed by 2 bases and 5 bases, with 16 bases remaining between them. CDR1 is SGHKS, CDR2 YYEKEE, per germline (reference sequence). CDR3 length equals 15 residues. General study findings and limits: Patients and healthy controls showed no significant CD8+ Simpson's diversity difference. The same twenty-nine CD8+ CDR3 sequences occurred in patients and in controls.

The V and J genes are TRBV5-5 and TRBJ2-5; perhaps TRBD2 as D (6 bases). Sequencing was performed on sorted CD4+, CD8+, or CD8+CD57+ T cells (not recorded which) from PBMCs. The origin of this receptor is a human donor in good health, serving as a control. CDR3 DNA: TGTGCCAGCAGCTTTGGAGGGTTGGATTTTGAGACCCAGTACTTC. Its translation is CASSFGGLDFETQYF. Full variable domain (outside the CDR3, taken from reference TRBV5-5 and TRBJ2-5): DAGVTQSPTHLIKTRGQQVTLRCSPISGHKSVSWYQQVLGQGPQFIFQYYEKEERGRGNFPDRFSARQFPNYSSELNVNALLLGDSALYLCASSFGGLDFETQYFGPGTRLLVL.